The clone carrying this T cell receptor (beta chain) was counted only a few times. This CDR3 is 15 amino acids long. V gave up 1 base and J gave up 4 bases, with 10 bases separating them. Per the germline V gene, CDR1 is SEHNR and CDR2 is FQNEAQ (reference sequence). The data originate from a study of human T cells and chemical hapten exposure. Individual cDNA molecules in this library carried unique molecular identifiers. Using its own MiXCR run on the RACE reads, TCRdb lists one record per CDR3 protein. The table includes about 380,000 distinct CDR3 sequences, around 5.5% detected once. This sample's time point: pre-sensitization, week 0. Treatment in this sample: therapeutic diphenylcyclopropenone sensitization with weekly scalp DPC. Ahead of each patch test application, blood was drawn.

The sequence came from a woman aged 45-59 years with alopecia areata. Some clones in this sample may be carry-over from other donors' samples. The chain is built from TRBV7-9 and TRBJ2-2; D unresolved. The material was whole blood, obtained in connection with sensitization to the hapten diphenylcyclopropenone (DPC). The CDR3 spells CASSLERLGTGELFF. The CDR3 DNA follows: TGTGCCAGCAGCTTAGAACGGTTGGGCACCGGGGAGCTGTTTTTT.